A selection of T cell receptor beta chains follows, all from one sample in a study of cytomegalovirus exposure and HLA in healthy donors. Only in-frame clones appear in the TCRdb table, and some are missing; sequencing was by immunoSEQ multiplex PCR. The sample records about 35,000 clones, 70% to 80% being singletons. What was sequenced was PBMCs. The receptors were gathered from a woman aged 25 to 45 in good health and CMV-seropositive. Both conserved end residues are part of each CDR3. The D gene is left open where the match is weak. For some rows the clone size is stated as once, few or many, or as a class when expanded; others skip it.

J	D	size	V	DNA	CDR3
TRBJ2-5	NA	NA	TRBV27	TGTGCCAGCAGTTTCCCAAAGACCCAGTACTTC	CASSFPKTQYF
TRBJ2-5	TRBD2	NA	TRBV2	TGTGCCAGCAGTAAGCGGGGGGTCGAGAGAAGGGAGACCCAGTACTTC	CASSKRGVERRETQYF
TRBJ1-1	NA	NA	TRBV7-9	TGTGCCAGCAGCTTAGCTGCGTCAGGGTTTGGGACTGAAGCTTTCTTT	CASSLAASGFGTEAFF
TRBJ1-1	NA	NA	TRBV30	TGTGCCTGGAGTGTATTTGCAGTCACTGAAGCTTTCTTT	CAWSVFAVTEAFF
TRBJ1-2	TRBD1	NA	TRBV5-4	TGTGCCAGCAGCTTATCTTGGACAGGGGTCTATGGCTACACCTTC	CASSLSWTGVYGYTF
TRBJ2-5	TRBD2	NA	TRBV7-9	TGTGCCAGCAGCTTAGTGGGACTAGGAGGGGAGACCCAGTACTTC	CASSLVGLGGETQYF
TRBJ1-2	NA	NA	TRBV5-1	TGCGCCAGCAGCCTCGGTGGACAGAACTATGGCTACACCTTC	CASSLGGQNYGYTF
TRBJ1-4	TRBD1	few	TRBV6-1	TGTGCCAGCAGTGAATTACAGGGGGATGAAAAACTGTTTTTT	CASSELQGDEKLFF
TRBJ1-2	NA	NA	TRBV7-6	TGTGCCAGCAGCCAGCTGACAGGTTGGGGCTACACCTTC	CASSQLTGWGYTF
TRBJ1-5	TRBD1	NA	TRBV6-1	TGTGCCAGCAGTGAAACTCAGACAGGGAGAAATCAGCCCCAGCATTTT	CASSETQTGRNQPQHF
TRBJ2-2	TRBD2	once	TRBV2	TGTGCCAGCAGTGGTGTTAGCGGGGGGGCCCCACCCGGGGAGCTGTTTTTT	CASSGVSGGAPPGELFF
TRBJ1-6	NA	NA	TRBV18	TGTGCCAGCTCACTCGACAGGAAAAATTCACCCCTCCACTTT	CASSLDRKNSPLHF
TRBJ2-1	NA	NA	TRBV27	TGTGCCAGCAGTCTCGCGGGATTCGAGCAGTTCTTC	CASSLAGFEQFF
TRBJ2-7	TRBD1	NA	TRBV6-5	TGTGCCACACGGGGGACAGGGGACTACGAGCAGTACTTC	CATRGTGDYEQYF
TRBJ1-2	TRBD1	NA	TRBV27	TGTGCCAGCAGTTCTGTAGACAGGGGAGGCTACACCTTC	CASSSVDRGGYTF
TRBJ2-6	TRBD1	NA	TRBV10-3	TGTGCCACCTGGACAGGGGTGGTCTCTGGGGCCAACGTCCTGACTTTC	CATWTGVVSGANVLTF
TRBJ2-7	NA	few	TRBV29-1	TGCAGCGTTGAGGGGACAACCTACGAGCAGTACTTC	CSVEGTTYEQYF
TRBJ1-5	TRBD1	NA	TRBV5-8	TGTGCCAGCAGTCGGATTGACAGGGGGATTCATCAGCCCCAGCATTTT	CASSRIDRGIHQPQHF
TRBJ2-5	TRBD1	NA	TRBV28	TGTGCCAGCAGTTCGGGACAGGTCCAAGAGACCCAGTACTTC	CASSSGQVQETQYF
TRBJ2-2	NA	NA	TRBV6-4	TGTGCCAGCAGTTTGGAGCGTTACGGGGAGCTGTTTTTT	CASSLERYGELFF
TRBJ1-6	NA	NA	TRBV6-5	TGTGCCAGCAGTTACTCGACCGCCGCGGTTCGTTCACCCCTCCACTTT	CASSYSTAAVRSPLHF
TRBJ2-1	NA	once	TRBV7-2	TGTGCCAGCAGCTTCGGACAGCTAAATGAGCAGTTCTTC	CASSFGQLNEQFF
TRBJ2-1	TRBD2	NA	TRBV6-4	TGTGCCAGCAGTGAGGAAGCGGGGGGGTTCAATGAGCAGTTCTTC	CASSEEAGGFNEQFF
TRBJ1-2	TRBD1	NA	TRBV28	TGTGCCAGCAGTTTCCCCTCTGGGACAGATCCTAACTATGGCTACACCTTC	CASSFPSGTDPNYGYTF
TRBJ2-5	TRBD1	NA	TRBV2	TGTGCCACCGCGATAACAGGGGGCGGTGAGACCCAGTACTTC	CATAITGGGETQYF